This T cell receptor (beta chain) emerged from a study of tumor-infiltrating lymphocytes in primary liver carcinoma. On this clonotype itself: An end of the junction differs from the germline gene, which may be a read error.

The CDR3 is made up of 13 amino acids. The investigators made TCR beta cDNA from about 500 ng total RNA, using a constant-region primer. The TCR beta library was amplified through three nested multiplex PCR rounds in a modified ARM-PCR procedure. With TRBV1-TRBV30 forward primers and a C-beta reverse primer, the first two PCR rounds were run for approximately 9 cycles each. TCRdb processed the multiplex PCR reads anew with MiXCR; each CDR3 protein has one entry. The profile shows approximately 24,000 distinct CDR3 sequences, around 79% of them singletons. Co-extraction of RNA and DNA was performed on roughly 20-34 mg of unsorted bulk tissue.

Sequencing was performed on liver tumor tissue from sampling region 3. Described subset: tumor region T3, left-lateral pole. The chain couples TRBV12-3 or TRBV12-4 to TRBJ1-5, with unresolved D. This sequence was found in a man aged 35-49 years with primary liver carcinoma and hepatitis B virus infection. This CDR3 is CASKVGSNQSQHF. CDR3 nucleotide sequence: TGTGCCAGCAAGGTGGGGAGCAATCAGTCCCAACACTTT.